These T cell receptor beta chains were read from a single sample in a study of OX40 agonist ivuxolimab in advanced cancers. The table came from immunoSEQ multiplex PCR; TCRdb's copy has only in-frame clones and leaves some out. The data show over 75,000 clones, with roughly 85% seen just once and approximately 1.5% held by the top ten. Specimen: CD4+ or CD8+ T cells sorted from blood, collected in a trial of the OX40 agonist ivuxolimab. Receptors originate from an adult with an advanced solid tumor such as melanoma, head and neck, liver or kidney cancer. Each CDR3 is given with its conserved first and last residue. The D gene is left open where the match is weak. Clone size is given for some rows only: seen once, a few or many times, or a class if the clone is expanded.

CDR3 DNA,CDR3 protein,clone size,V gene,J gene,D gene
TGTGCCACTAAAGGGACTAGCGGGAGAATGGAGACCCAGTACTTC,CATKGTSGRMETQYF,.,TRBV6-1,TRBJ2-5,TRBD2
TGCAGCGTTGGGGACCCTCAGGCGGGAAACACCATATATTTT,CSVGDPQAGNTIYF,few,TRBV29-1,TRBJ1-3,.
TGTGCCAGCAGCTCCGATTACAGGGGTTCACCCCTCCACTTT,CASSSDYRGSPLHF,.,TRBV7-9,TRBJ1-6,TRBD1
TGTGCCAGCTTGGACAGGGGCAAAAACATTCAGTACTTC,CASLDRGKNIQYF,.,TRBV6-5,TRBJ2-4,TRBD1
TGTGCCAGCAGCGAAGTTCTAGCGGGGGGGCCGAAGCAGCAGTACTTC,CASSEVLAGGPKQQYF,.,TRBV7-2,TRBJ2-7,TRBD2
TGTGCCAGCAGCTTCGGGACAGGGGCCGCTAGCACAGATACGCAGTATTTT,CASSFGTGAASTDTQYF,.,TRBV5-6,TRBJ2-3,TRBD1
TGTGCCAGCAGCTTCGGACCCCAGGGTGGCCAGACCCAGTACTTC,CASSFGPQGGQTQYF,.,TRBV7-2,TRBJ2-5,.
TGTGCCAGCAGTTACTCGTTTACCGGGGACACTGAAGCTTTCTTT,CASSYSFTGDTEAFF,.,TRBV6-5,TRBJ1-1,.
TGTGCCAGCAGACTAGCGGGAGTGGGCTACGAGCAGTACTTC,CASRLAGVGYEQYF,.,TRBV6-5,TRBJ2-7,TRBD2
TGTGCCAGCCTGAGGCGAGGGGAATTCACTGAAGCTTTCTTT,CASLRRGEFTEAFF,.,TRBV7-9,TRBJ1-1,.
TGTGCCAGTGGATCTCAGAGCCCCTATCAGCCCCAGCATTTT,CASGSQSPYQPQHF,once,TRBV5-3,TRBJ1-5,.
TGTGCCAGCAGTAGAGACGGCACAGATACGCAGTATTTT,CASSRDGTDTQYF,once,TRBV9,TRBJ2-3,.
TGTGCCAGCAGGACGGACAGGACTAGCTCCTACGAGCAGTACTTC,CASRTDRTSSYEQYF,.,TRBV27,TRBJ2-7,.
TGTGCCAGCAGTTACTCGGAAAATCAGCCCCAGCATTTT,CASSYSENQPQHF,.,TRBV6-5,TRBJ1-5,.
TGTGCCAGCAGCTTAGGGACAGGGAAAGAGACCCAGTACTTC,CASSLGTGKETQYF,.,TRBV11-2,TRBJ2-5,TRBD1
TGCGCCAGCAGCCTAACGACAGATTCACCCCTCCACTTT,CASSLTTDSPLHF,.,TRBV5-1,TRBJ1-6,.
TGTGCCAGCAGCTTAGAGAGAATCAGCACTGAAGCTTTCTTT,CASSLERISTEAFF,.,TRBV11-2,TRBJ1-1,.
TGTGCCAGCAGCTTACGGGAGAGGTACGATGAGCAGTTCTTC,CASSLRERYDEQFF,once,TRBV7-8,TRBJ2-1,.
TGTGCCAGCAGTCCTCTAGCGCGCAATCAGCCCCAGCATTTT,CASSPLARNQPQHF,.,TRBV27,TRBJ1-5,.
TGTGCCAGTAGCCCTCACCTTCCCTCTGGGGCCAACGTCCTGACTTTC,CASSPHLPSGANVLTF,.,TRBV19,TRBJ2-6,.
TGTGCCAGCAGCACCGGGACACAAAACACCATATATTTT,CASSTGTQNTIYF,.,TRBV7-9,TRBJ1-3,.
TGCGCCAGCAGCCACACTAGGAGGGGGGTCACAACCGATGAGCAGTTCTTC,CASSHTRRGVTTDEQFF,.,TRBV10-1,TRBJ2-1,.
TGTGCCAGTAGTATCGACGGCGTCTACGAGCAGTACTTC,CASSIDGVYEQYF,.,TRBV19,TRBJ2-7,.
TGTGCCAGTAGTATCGAGGGACGGAAAGGCTACGAGCAGTACTTC,CASSIEGRKGYEQYF,.,TRBV19,TRBJ2-7,.
TGTGCCAGCAGCGCCGGAGAGACCCAGTACTTC,CASSAGETQYF,few,TRBV14,TRBJ2-5,.
TGTGCCAGCAGCTTAATGTTTATCCGGACAGCCCAAGAGACCCAGTACTTC,CASSLMFIRTAQETQYF,.,TRBV7-9,TRBJ2-5,.
TGCAGCGTTGACTTGGCGGGATCAGGCGGCTACACCTTC,CSVDLAGSGGYTF,once,TRBV29-1,TRBJ1-2,.
TGTGCCTCAGGATCTAGCACAGATACGCAGTATTTT,CASGSSTDTQYF,.,TRBV30,TRBJ2-3,.
TGTGCCAGCGCTTCAGGGGATTCCTACGAGCAGTACTTC,CASASGDSYEQYF,once,TRBV6-1,TRBJ2-7,.